These T cell receptor beta chains were read from a single sample in a study of a mutant IDH1 vaccine in newly diagnosed glioma. No antigens are known for them. The data were produced by immunoSEQ multiplex PCR, yet TCRdb's version contains in-frame clones alone and is incomplete. The sample records roughly 110,000 clones, 90% being singletons. Sequences were derived from PBMCs, sampled from a glioma patient whose treatment included an IDH1 peptide vaccine. The receptors were gathered from a woman between 50 and 59 years old with glioma. Both conserved end residues are part of each CDR3. A D gene is named only where the DNA matches it firmly. A clone size is listed for some rows: how often the clone was seen (once, few, many), or a class if it is expanded.

TRBV5-6	TRBD2	TRBJ2-5	.	TGTGCCCCTTTTGTCGGGTGGGAGGGGAGGCAAGAGACCCAGTACTTC	CAPFVGWEGRQETQYF
TRBV6-5	TRBD2	TRBJ2-1	.	TGTGCCAGCAGTTACGTTACTAGCGGGAGGTCTGAGCAGTTCTTC	CASSYVTSGRSEQFF
TRBV6-5	.	TRBJ2-1	.	TGTGCCAGCAGTTTCTCTCCCGATGAGCAGTTCTTC	CASSFSPDEQFF
TRBV28	.	TRBJ1-5	.	TGTGCCAGCAGTTTATCGGGGCGCAGTCAGCCCCAGCATTTT	CASSLSGRSQPQHF
TRBV28	.	TRBJ2-1	few	TGTGCCAGCAGGCGTGGGGGCGGTTACAATGAGCAGTTCTTC	CASRRGGGYNEQFF
TRBV27	TRBD1	TRBJ1-2	.	TGTGCCAGCTCAAGAACAGGGGGCGCAGGGGGCTACACCTTC	CASSRTGGAGGYTF
TRBV9	TRBD1	TRBJ2-1	.	TGTGCCAGCAGCACGCGACAGGGTAGCTCCTACAATGAGCAGTTCTTC	CASSTRQGSSYNEQFF
TRBV6-1	TRBD2	TRBJ2-7	.	TGTGCCACCAACCTAGCGGGAGGGCCTCACGAGCAGTACTTC	CATNLAGGPHEQYF
TRBV4-1	.	TRBJ2-1	.	TGCGCCAGCAGCCAAGTTTTAGAGGGCCCATACAATGAGCAGTTCTTC	CASSQVLEGPYNEQFF
TRBV19	.	TRBJ2-1	once	TGTGCCAGTAGTATAAATACAGGTACTGCAACGAACAATGAGCAGTTCTTC	CASSINTGTATNNEQFF
TRBV28	TRBD1	TRBJ1-1	.	TGTGCCAGCAGTTTATCACAGGGGGGGATTGAAGCTTTCTTT	CASSLSQGGIEAFF
TRBV29-1	TRBD1	TRBJ1-1	.	TGCAGCGTGGGCCACGGGACAGCAAGGGCTGAAGCTTTCTTT	CSVGHGTARAEAFF
TRBV5-5	TRBD2	TRBJ2-1	.	TGTGCCAGCAGCTTGGTTCCTAGCGGGAGCTCCTACAATGAGCAGTTCTTC	CASSLVPSGSSYNEQFF
TRBV6-1	TRBD1	TRBJ2-3	.	TGTGCCAGCAGTGTTAGGACAGGGGCTTCCACAGATACGCAGTATTTT	CASSVRTGASTDTQYF
TRBV28	.	TRBJ2-7	.	TGTGCCAGCAGGGCTGCCTCCTACGAGCAGTACTTC	CASRAASYEQYF
TRBV2	TRBD2	TRBJ2-1	.	TGTGCCAGCAGGTCCGAGCGGGGCGGGGTGGGGACTAGCGGGAGAGATTACAATGAGCAGTTCTTC	CASRSERGGVGTSGRDYNEQFF
TRBV6-5	.	TRBJ2-5	.	TGTGCCAGAAGCTTTGCCCAGTACTTC	CARSFAQYF
TRBV28	TRBD1	TRBJ2-3	once	TGTGCCAGCAGTTTCCCCCGGGACAGGGGTTACACAGATACGCAGTATTTT	CASSFPRDRGYTDTQYF
TRBV5-5	TRBD2	TRBJ2-7	.	TGTGCCAGCAGCTCAAGACTAGCGGGAACCTACGAGCAGTACTTC	CASSSRLAGTYEQYF
TRBV6-1	TRBD1	TRBJ1-3	.	TGTGCCAGCAGTGAAGACAGGGGCCGAAGCTCTGGAAACACCATATATTTT	CASSEDRGRSSGNTIYF
TRBV10-1	TRBD2	TRBJ2-1	.	TGCGCCAGCAGTGACCCATCCCGGGGGGAGTGGAGTGGGGCCAATGAGCAGTTCTTC	CASSDPSRGEWSGANEQFF
TRBV19	TRBD2	TRBJ2-7	.	TGTGCCAGTAGTATCATGGCGGGAGAGGTGCAGTACTTC	CASSIMAGEVQYF
TRBV19	.	TRBJ2-2	.	TGTGCCAGTAGTTTTGGGGGCCGAGGGGCCGGGGAGCTGTTTTTT	CASSFGGRGAGELFF
TRBV27	TRBD2	TRBJ2-1	once	TGTGCCAGCAGCCCAGCGGGAGCCGGTGAAAATGAGCAGTTCTTC	CASSPAGAGENEQFF
TRBV27	TRBD1	TRBJ2-7	once	TGTGCCAGCAGTTCCCTCGGGACAGGCTACTCCTACGAGCAGTACTTC	CASSSLGTGYSYEQYF
TRBV28	.	TRBJ1-6	.	TGTGCCAGCAGCCTTCGGACAGAACTTAATTCACCCCTCCACTTT	CASSLRTELNSPLHF